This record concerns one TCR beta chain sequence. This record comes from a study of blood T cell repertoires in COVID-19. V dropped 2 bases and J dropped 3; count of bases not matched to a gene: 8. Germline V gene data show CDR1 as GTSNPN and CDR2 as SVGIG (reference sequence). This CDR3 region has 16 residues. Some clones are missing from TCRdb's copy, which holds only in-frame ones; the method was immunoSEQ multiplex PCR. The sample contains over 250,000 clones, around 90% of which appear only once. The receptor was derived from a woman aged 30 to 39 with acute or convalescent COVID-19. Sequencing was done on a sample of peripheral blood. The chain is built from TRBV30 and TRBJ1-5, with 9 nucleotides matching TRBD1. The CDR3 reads CAWSSKGTGYNQPQHF. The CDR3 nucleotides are TGTGCCTGGAGTTCCAAGGGGACAGGGTACAATCAGCCCCAGCATTTT. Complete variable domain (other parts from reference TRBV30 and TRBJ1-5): SQTIHQWPATLVQPVGSPLSLECTVEGTSNPNLYWYRQAAGRGLQLLFYSVGIGQISSEVPQNLSASRPQDRQFILSSKKLLLSDSGFYLCAWSSKGTGYNQPQHFGDGTRLSIL.